This passage covers 26 T cell receptor beta chains from one sample sequenced in a study of blood T cell repertoires in COVID-19. Using immunoSEQ multiplex PCR, the repertoire was profiled, and TCRdb retains in-frame clones only, with some absent. Of 40,000 or so clones in the sample, over 75% were seen once. Input material: peripheral blood. Receptors were obtained from a human donor in a cohort sampled during active COVID-19.

The chain links TRBV28 to TRBJ1-1, with unresolved D. The V end was cut by 5 bases, the J end by 6 bases, with 7 bases between. The germline gives CDR1 MDHEN, CDR2 SYDVKM. This CDR3 is 11 amino acids long. The CDR3 coding sequence is TGTGCCAGCAGTGGGAGCGCTGAAGCTTTCTTT. It yields the protein CASSGSAEAFF.

CDR3: CSATDRAKQYF. The CDR3 DNA follows: TGCAGTGCCACGGACAGGGCGAAGCAGTACTTC. The rearrangement joins TRBV20-1 to TRBJ2-7; 8 bases fit TRBD1. Germline V gene lookup returns CDR1 DFQATT and CDR2 SNEGSKA (reference sequence). The CDR3 extends over 11 amino acids. J was trimmed by 8 bases and V by 6 bases; bases with no gene match: 6.

This clone appeared a few times. The chain couples TRBV30 to TRBJ2-1; possibly TRBD1 for D (6 bases). The germline gives CDR1 GTSNPN, CDR2 SVGIG (reference sequence). This CDR3 comprises 12 residues. The V gene lost 3 bases and the J gene lost 8 bases, with 11 bases spanning the gap. CDR3 nucleotide sequence: TGTGCCTGGAGAACAGGGTTCGATGAGCAGTTCTTC. It codes for CAWRTGFDEQFF. Complete variable domain (other parts from reference TRBV30 and TRBJ2-1): SQTIHQWPATLVQPVGSPLSLECTVEGTSNPNLYWYRQAAGRGLQLLFYSVGIGQISSEVPQNLSASRPQDRQFILSSKKLLLSDSGFYLCAWRTGFDEQFFGPGTRLTVL.

The chain couples TRBV4-3 to TRBJ1-2; 7 nucleotides agree with TRBD1. V dropped 2 bases and J dropped 3; count of bases not matched to a gene: 6. Germline V gene data show CDR1 as LGHNA and CDR2 as YSLEER. This CDR3 is 15 amino acids long. The CDR3 region is CASSQTGDSHYGYTF. The CDR3 nucleotides read TGCGCCAGCAGCCAAACAGGGGACTCTCACTATGGCTACACCTTC.

The rearrangement joins TRBV2 to TRBJ1-4, with D tentatively TRBD1 (6 bases). Germline CDR1 is SNHLY and CDR2 is FYNNEI. With 6 bases removed from V and 4 bases from J, the gap between germline ends came to 12 bases. CDR3 length: 14 residues. The CDR3 nucleotides are TGTGCCAGCAGCCAGGGGCTGTTTAATGAAAAACTGTTTTTT. It is translated as CASSQGLFNEKLFF.

The rearrangement joins TRBV2 to TRBJ1-2, with TRBD1 matching 10 bases. Germline CDR1 reads SNHLY; CDR2 reads FYNNEI. The CDR3 is 13 residues long. Germline trimming cut 4 bases from V and 8 bases from J; bases unmatched to any gene: 4. The CDR3 spells CASSGQGADGYTF. The DNA of the CDR3 is TGTGCCAGCAGTGGACAGGGGGCTGACGGCTACACCTTC.

V is TRBV4-3 and J is TRBJ1-2, with D tentatively TRBD1 (5 bases). The germline CDR1 and CDR2 sequences are LGHNA and YSLEER. The V end lost 0 bases, the J end lost 4 bases, and 9 bases lay between the germline ends. This CDR3 is built from 14 residues. CDR3 residues: CASSQEGGAYGYTF. CDR3 DNA sequence: TGCGCCAGCAGCCAAGAGGGGGGAGCCTATGGCTACACCTTC.

This clone was recorded once. The same CDR3 can be traced to other DNA sequences in this sample. This chain links TRBV11-2 with TRBJ2-7; D call uncertain. Germline CDR1 is SGHAT and CDR2 is FQNNGV. The length of the CDR3 is 11 residues. The ends were cut back, 5 bases at V and 3 bases at J, with 5 bases in the middle. Here the CDR3 DNA reads TGTGCCAGCAGCCGCAGCTACGAGCAGTACTTC. This codes for CASSRSYEQYF.

The rearrangement uses TRBV14 and TRBJ2-6; D call uncertain. Trimming took off 1 base at V and 9 bases at J, with 19 bases between the two ends. Germline lookup yields CDR1 SGHDN and CDR2 FVKESK. This CDR3 spans 17 amino acids. DNA for the CDR3: TGTGCCAGCAGCCAAGTCTTCGCAGCCCGAGGTGACAACGTCCTGACTTTC. Amino acids: CASSQVFAARGDNVLTF.

V and J are TRBV5-1 and TRBJ2-7, with TRBD2 identical over 14 bases. CDR1 is SGHRS, CDR2 YFSETQ, per germline. The CDR3 is 18 amino acids. V lost 4 bases, J lost 4 bases, and 13 bases stayed unmatched. In DNA, the CDR3 is TGCGCCAGCAGCAGACTAGCGGGGGGGCCCCGATTTTCGTACGAGCAGTACTTC. This gives the protein CASSRLAGGPRFSYEQYF. Full variable domain (remainder filled in from reference TRBV5-1 and TRBJ2-7): KAGVTQTPRYLIKTRGQQVTLSCSPISGHRSVSWYQQTPGQGLQFLFEYFSETQRNKGNFPGRFSGRQFSNSRSEMNVSTLELGDSALYLCASSRLAGGPRFSYEQYFGPGTRLTVT.

J is TRBJ2-2 and V is TRBV9, with 12 bases fitting TRBD2. Germline CDR1 and CDR2: SGDLS and YYNGEE. Unmatched junction bases numbered 11, after V lost 4 bases and J lost 7 bases. The CDR3 loop spans 17 amino acids. The CDR3: CASSFRLAGAGGGELFF. The CDR3 DNA follows: TGTGCCAGCAGCTTCCGACTAGCGGGGGCTGGGGGCGGGGAGCTGTTTTTT. Full variable domain (rest looked up from reference TRBV9 and TRBJ2-2): DSGVTQTPKHLITATGQRVTLRCSPRSGDLSVYWYQQSLDQGLQFLIQYYNGEERAKGNILERFSAQQFPDLHSELNLSSLELGDSALYFCASSFRLAGAGGGELFFGEGSRLTVL.

The gene calls are TRBV2 and TRBJ2-7; TRBD2 matches at 15 bases. The length of the CDR3 is 19 residues. The trim removed 3 bases at V and 1 base at J, leaving 10 bases unmatched. Germline lookup yields CDR1 SNHLY and CDR2 FYNNEI. CDR3: CASSESAGTSGGWSYEQYF. CDR3 nucleotides: TGTGCCAGCAGTGAGTCCGCCGGGACTAGCGGGGGGTGGTCCTACGAGCAGTACTTC.

The chain uses TRBV27 and TRBJ2-2; a weak D match, TRBD1 (6 bases). Germline V gene lookup returns CDR1 MNHEY and CDR2 SMNVEV (reference sequence). V dropped 8 bases and J dropped 5 bases, with 15 bases sitting between them. This CDR3 contains 14 residues. CDR3 region: CASYRAQGTGELFF. CDR3 sequence (DNA): TGTGCCAGCTACAGGGCCCAAGGGACCGGGGAGCTGTTTTTT.

V usage is TRBV5-1 and J usage is TRBJ2-5; perhaps TRBD2 as D (5 bases). V was shortened by 4 bases and J by 1 base, with 11 bases between the two germline ends. The CDR3 sequence is 14 residues long. From germline, CDR1 is SGHRS and CDR2 YFSETQ. The CDR3 DNA is TGCGCCAGCAGCCCGGGAACATCCCAAGAGACCCAGTACTTC. This codes for CASSPGTSQETQYF. The complete variable domain, with remaining parts taken from reference TRBV5-1 and TRBJ2-5, reads KAGVTQTPRYLIKTRGQQVTLSCSPISGHRSVSWYQQTPGQGLQFLFEYFSETQRNKGNFPGRFSGRQFSNSRSEMNVSTLELGDSALYLCASSPGTSQETQYFGPGTRLLVL.

The chain couples TRBV3-1 (or the pseudogene TRBV3-2) to TRBJ1-2, with D unresolved. V lost 1 base and J 6 bases, leaving 6 bases between the germline ends. Looked up from germline, CDR1 is LGHDT and CDR2 is YNNKEL (reference sequence). CDR3 length: 12 amino acids. CDR3 sequence reads: CASSQVGDGYTF. The CDR3 nucleotides are TGTGCCAGCAGCCAAGTCGGGGATGGCTACACCTTC.

This chain joins TRBV4-2 and TRBJ1-5; D may be TRBD1 (6 bases). The germline V gene encodes CDR1 LGHNA and CDR2 YNFKEQ. Deletions cut 7 bases from V and 7 bases from J, with 20 bases between. The CDR3 is made up of 15 amino acids. This CDR3 is CASTPGGGAGQPQHF. CDR3 nucleotides: TGTGCCAGCACCCCCGGGGGGGGCGCTGGGCAGCCCCAGCATTTT.

The chain carries TRBV7-3 and TRBJ2-2; 7 bases line up with TRBD1. CDR1 SGHTA and CDR2 FQGTGA come from the germline V gene. The CDR3 contains 17 residues. With 7 bases clipped from V and 0 bases from J, the junction kept 11 bases outside the gene matches. CDR3 residues: CASTDFTGQTNTGELFF. The DNA of the CDR3 is TGTGCCAGCACCGACTTTACGGGACAGACGAACACCGGGGAGCTGTTTTTT.

The chain carries TRBV6-5 and TRBJ1-1; perhaps TRBD1 as D (5 bases). This CDR3 has 14 residues. From germline, CDR1 is MNHEY and CDR2 SVGAGI. The V end lost 7 bases, the J end lost 3 bases, and 15 bases lay between the germline ends. CDR3 in DNA: TGTGCCAGCACCCCCATAGGGGCGGACACTGAAGCTTTCTTT. Translated: CASTPIGADTEAFF.

The chain employs TRBV6-5 and TRBJ2-7, with a possible D match to TRBD1 (6 bases). The germline V and J ends were trimmed by 7 bases and 0 bases, with 13 bases remaining between them. The CDR3 has 14 residues. Germline loops: CDR1 MNHEY, CDR2 SVGAGI. CDR3 in DNA: TGTGCCAGCACCAAGTGGGACAACTCCTACGAGCAGTACTTC. Translated, it gives CASTKWDNSYEQYF.

By sample fraction, this clone is medium-sized (0.01 to 0.1%). The genes are TRBV5-6 and TRBJ2-6; TRBD1 matches 9 bases. J lost 0 bases, V lost 2 bases, and 6 bases had no gene match. The CDR3 loop spans 18 amino acids. CDR1 is SGHDT, CDR2 YYEEEE, per germline. The CDR3 nucleotides read TGTGCCAGCAGCTTCGGGACAGGGCACCTCTCTGGGGCCAACGTCCTGACTTTC. Translated: CASSFGTGHLSGANVLTF.

In this sample, this clone turned up a few times. The chain joins TRBV9 to TRBJ2-2; maybe TRBD2 (6 bases). The ends were cut back, 4 bases at V and 4 bases at J, with 11 bases in the middle. CDR3 length: 14 residues. Germline CDR1 SGDLS, CDR2 YYNGEE. The CDR3 region is CASSPGSVTGELFF. CDR3 in DNA: TGTGCCAGCAGCCCCGGGAGTGTCACCGGGGAGCTGTTTTTT.

The chain links TRBV5-4 to TRBJ1-1; no clear D. Germline lookup yields CDR1 SGHNT and CDR2 YYREEE (reference sequence). CDR3 length equals 15 residues. V was cut by 4 bases and J by 4 bases, with 17 bases left in between. This CDR3 is CASSPTSGFGTEAFF. CDR3 in DNA: TGTGCCAGCAGCCCGACCTCGGGATTTGGCACTGAAGCTTTCTTT. The full variable domain, with the rest looked up from reference TRBV5-4 and TRBJ1-1, is ETGVTQSPTHLIKTRGQQVTLRCSSQSGHNTVSWYQQALGQGPQFIFQYYREEENGRGNFPPRFSGLQFPNYSSELNVNALELDDSALYLCASSPTSGFGTEAFFGQGTRLTVV.

This clone has more than one count but fewer than ten. The gene calls are TRBV25-1 and TRBJ2-2; a possible D gene is TRBD2 (6 bases). V gave up 3 bases and J gave up 7 bases, with 12 bases separating them. CDR3 length: 14 residues. Germline values: CDR1 MGHDK, CDR2 SYGVNS. The CDR3 protein is CASSDQRVSGELFF. The CDR3 DNA reads TGTGCCAGCAGTGACCAGCGGGTGAGCGGGGAGCTGTTTTTT.

The chain is built from TRBV2 and TRBJ1-2, with D perhaps TRBD1 (6 bases). Per germline, CDR1 SNHLY and CDR2 FYNNEI. Trimming took 9 bases from V and 6 from J, leaving 11 bases between them. The CDR3 sequence is 11 residues long. The CDR3 spells CARRQVDGYTF. Written as DNA, the CDR3 is TGTGCCAGGAGACAGGTTGATGGCTACACCTTC.

V usage is TRBV3-1 (or the pseudogene TRBV3-2) and J usage is TRBJ1-1; TRBD1 matches at 10 bases. V shed 4 bases and J 11 bases; nucleotides not matched to a gene: 7. The CDR3 is 13 amino acids. CDR1 is LGHDT and CDR2 is YNNKEL in the germline V gene (reference sequence). The CDR3 loop is CASSRDRGTGAFF. The CDR3 region has the DNA TGTGCCAGCAGCCGGGACAGGGGAACGGGGGCTTTCTTT.

J is TRBJ1-1 and V is TRBV6-5, with TRBD1 as a possible D gene (6 bases). This CDR3 has 14 residues. The germline gives CDR1 MNHEY, CDR2 SVGAGI. V gave up 2 bases and J gave up 5 bases, with 12 bases separating them. In DNA form, the CDR3 reads TGTGCCAGCAGTTACCGTGAGGGGGAGACTGAAGCTTTCTTT. It encodes CASSYREGETEAFF.